These 9 T cell receptor beta chains were sequenced from one sample in a study of T cells in Graves' hyperthyroidism and ophthalmopathy. There were TCR beta CDR3 regions amplified from RNA transcripts. The study used the HTBI primer set for a first-round RT-PCR of the TCR CDR3. TCRdb fed the multiplex PCR reads into MiXCR, producing one record per CDR3 protein. This sample carries over 150,000 distinct CDR3 sequences, around 17% of them seen once, and the ten largest clones take about 56%. Sequencing used blood. These receptors came from a woman in her fifties or sixties with Graves' hyperthyroidism.

This clonotype was detected a few times. This chain joins TRBV3-1 and TRBJ1-5; D is ambiguous. The CDR3 runs 13 residues. The V gene lost 4 bases and the J gene lost 6 bases, with 10 bases spanning the gap. Germline lookup yields CDR1 LGHDT and CDR2 YNNKEL (reference sequence). The CDR3 DNA reads TGTGCCAGCAGCCTCTCCTTAGCTCAGCCCCAGCATTTT. Translated, it gives CASSLSLAQPQHF. Supplemented by reference TRBV3-1 and TRBJ1-5, the full variable domain reads DTAVSQTPKYLVTQMGNDKSIKCEQNLGHDTMYWYKQDSKKFLKIMFSYNNKELIINETVPNRFSPKSPDKAHLNLHINSLELGDSAVYFCASSLSLAQPQHFGDGTRLSIL.

This clonotype occurred a few times. The rearrangement uses TRBV5-4 and TRBJ1-4; D uncertain. The CDR3 extends over 14 amino acids. V lost 0 bases to trimming and J lost 6 bases, with 9 bases between them. Germline loops: CDR1 SGHNT, CDR2 YYREEE (reference sequence). CDR3 in amino acids: CASSLGVTDEKLFF. CDR3 sequence (DNA): TGTGCCAGCAGCTTGGGGGTTACTGATGAAAAACTGTTTTTT.

This clonotype was observed at least ten times. The V call is TRBV6-6, the J call TRBJ2-1; 10 positions agree with TRBD2. V trimming: 0 bases; J trimming: 8 bases; junction bases outside the gene matches: 4. Germline assignment: CDR1 MNHNY and CDR2 SVGAGI (reference sequence). The CDR3 has 15 amino acids. In DNA form, the CDR3 reads TGTGCCAGCAGTTACTCGCCTAGCGGGAGCGATGAGCAGTTCTTC. Translating gives CASSYSPSGSDEQFF.

The chain links TRBV20-1 to TRBJ2-5; 9 bases are shared with TRBD2. Germline values: CDR1 DFQATT, CDR2 SNEGSKA (reference sequence). This CDR3 spans 14 amino acids. With V trimmed by 6 bases and J by 4 bases, 9 bases remained unmatched. The chain's CDR3 is CSARSGSARETQYF. The CDR3 DNA follows: TGCAGTGCCCGTAGCGGGAGTGCCCGAGAGACCCAGTACTTC.

Only a few counts were recorded for this clonotype. A much larger clone lies one base from this, so it may be a read error. The chain joins TRBV20-1 to TRBJ2-3, with D maybe TRBD2 (5 bases). Germline V gene data show CDR1 as DFQATT and CDR2 as SNEGSKA (reference sequence). V was trimmed by 1 base and J by 7 bases, leaving 12 bases between them. The CDR3 is 13 amino acids. The CDR3 spells CSARVGSGNTQYF. CDR3 bases: TGCAGTGCTAGAGTTGGGAGCGGTAATACGCAGTATTTT.

V usage is TRBV12-3 or TRBV12-4 and J usage is TRBJ1-2; TRBD1 matches at 7 bases. This CDR3 is built from 14 residues. V lost 3 bases, J lost 7 bases, and 8 bases stayed unmatched. The CDR3 here is CASSFRVGTAGYTF. The CDR3 coding sequence is TGTGCCAGCAGTTTTCGTGTCGGGACAGCTGGCTACACCTTC.

The chain links TRBV20-1 to TRBJ2-3; 8 bases fit TRBD2. J was trimmed by 3 bases and V by 1 base; bases with no gene match: 3. The CDR3 covers 14 residues. Looked up from germline, CDR1 is DFQATT and CDR2 is SNEGSKA (reference sequence). The CDR3 loop is CSARAREVTDTQYF. The CDR3 DNA is TGCAGTGCTAGAGCGCGGGAGGTGACAGATACGCAGTATTTT.

This clonotype has more than one count but fewer than ten. J is TRBJ1-2 and V is TRBV10-3; TRBD1 agrees at 9 bases. CDR1 is ENHRY and CDR2 is SYGVKD in the germline V gene. The ends lost 6 bases at V and 7 bases at J; junction bases unmatched: 9. This CDR3 is built from 14 residues. As DNA, the CDR3 is TGTGCCATCAGCAGACAGGGGGACTTGGGTGGCTACACCTTC. Its protein product is CAISRQGDLGGYTF.

The chain is built from TRBV28 and TRBJ2-7; no clear D. CDR1 is MDHEN, CDR2 SYDVKM, per germline. The CDR3 totals 13 residues. Trimming cost V 3 bases and J 2 bases, with 8 bases left between them. The CDR3 DNA reads as TGTGCCAGCAGTTTCGAGGAAACCTACGAGCAGTACTTC. This codes for CASSFEETYEQYF.